Included here is one TCR beta chain sequence, with context. The sample is drawn from a study of blood T cells in healthy people across ages. Trimming took off 2 bases at V and 8 bases at J, with 11 bases between the two ends. This CDR3 is 13 amino acids long. The germline CDR1 and CDR2 sequences are SGHTA and FQGTGA. Then a second PCR, running about 6 to 12 cycles, was carried out with a sample-barcoded 5' primer and a J-beta primer mix. TCRdb fed the 5' RACE reads into MiXCR, producing one record per CDR3 protein. The sample has 1.5 million to 2 million distinct CDR3 sequences, around 42% seen once. The clonotype originates from a human donor in good health. The chain is built from TRBV7-3 and TRBJ2-3; D is uncertain. Sequencing was performed on blood. Here the CDR3 DNA reads TGTGCCAGCAGCTTATCCTCATGGGGTACGCAGTATTTT. Translated, it gives CASSLSSWGTQYF.